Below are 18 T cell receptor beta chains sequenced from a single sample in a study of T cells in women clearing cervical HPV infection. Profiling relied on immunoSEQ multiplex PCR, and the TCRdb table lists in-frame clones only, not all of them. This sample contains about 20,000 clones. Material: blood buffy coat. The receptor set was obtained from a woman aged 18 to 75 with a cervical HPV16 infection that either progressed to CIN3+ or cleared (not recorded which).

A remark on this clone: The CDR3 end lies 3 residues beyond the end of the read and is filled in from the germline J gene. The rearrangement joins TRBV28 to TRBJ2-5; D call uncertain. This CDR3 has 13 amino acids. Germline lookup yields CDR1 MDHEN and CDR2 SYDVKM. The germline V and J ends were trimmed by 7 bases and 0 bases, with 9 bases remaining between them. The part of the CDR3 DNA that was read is TGTGCCAGCACCAGAGGTTACCAAGAGACC. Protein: CASTRGYQET. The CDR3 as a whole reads CASTRGYQETQYF.

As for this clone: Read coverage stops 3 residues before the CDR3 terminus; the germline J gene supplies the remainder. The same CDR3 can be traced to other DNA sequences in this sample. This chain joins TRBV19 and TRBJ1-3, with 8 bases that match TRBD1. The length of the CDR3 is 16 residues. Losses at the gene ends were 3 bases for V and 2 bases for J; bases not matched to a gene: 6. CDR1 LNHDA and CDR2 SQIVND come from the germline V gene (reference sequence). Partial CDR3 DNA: TGTGCCAGTAGTATCGGACAGGGTTCGGCTGGAAACACC. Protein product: CASSIGQGSAGNT. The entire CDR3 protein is CASSIGQGSAGNTIYF.

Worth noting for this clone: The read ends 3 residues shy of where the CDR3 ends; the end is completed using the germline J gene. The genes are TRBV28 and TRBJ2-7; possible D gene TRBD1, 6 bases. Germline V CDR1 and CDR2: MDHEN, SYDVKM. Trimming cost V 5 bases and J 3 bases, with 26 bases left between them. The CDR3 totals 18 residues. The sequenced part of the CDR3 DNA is TGTGCCAGCAGTCCCCCACTGGACAGAATCCTCTTCCACTACGAG. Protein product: CASSPPLDRILFHYE. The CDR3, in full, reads CASSPPLDRILFHYEQYF.

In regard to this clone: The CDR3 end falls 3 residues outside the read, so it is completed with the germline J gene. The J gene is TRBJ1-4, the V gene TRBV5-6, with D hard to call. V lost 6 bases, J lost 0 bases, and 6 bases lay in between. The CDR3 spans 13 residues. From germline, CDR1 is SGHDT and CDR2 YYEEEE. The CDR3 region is CASTRATNEKLFF. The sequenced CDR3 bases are TGTGCCAGCACCCGGGCAACTAATGAAAAA.

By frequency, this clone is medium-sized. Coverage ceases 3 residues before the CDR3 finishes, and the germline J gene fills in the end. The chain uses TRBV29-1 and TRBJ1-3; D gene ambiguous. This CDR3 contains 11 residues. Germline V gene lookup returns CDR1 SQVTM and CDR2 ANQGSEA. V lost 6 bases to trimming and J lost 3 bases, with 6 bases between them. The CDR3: CSVLVGNTIYF. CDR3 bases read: TGCAGCGTCCTTGTTGGAAACACC.

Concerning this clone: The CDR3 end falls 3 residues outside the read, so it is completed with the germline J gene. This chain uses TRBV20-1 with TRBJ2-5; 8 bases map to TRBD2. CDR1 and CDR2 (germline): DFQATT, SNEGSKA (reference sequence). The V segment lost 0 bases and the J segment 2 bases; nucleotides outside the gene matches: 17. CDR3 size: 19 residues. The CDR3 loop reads CSAREIAGGPFLRQETQYF. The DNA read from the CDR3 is TGCAGTGCTAGAGAGATTGCGGGAGGACCTTTCCTGAGGCAAGAGACC.

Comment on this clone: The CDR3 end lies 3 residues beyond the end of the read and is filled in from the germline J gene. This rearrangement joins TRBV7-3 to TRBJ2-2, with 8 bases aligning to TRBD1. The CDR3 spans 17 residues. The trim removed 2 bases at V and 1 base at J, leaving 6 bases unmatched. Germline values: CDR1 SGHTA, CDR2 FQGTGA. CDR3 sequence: CASSLGRGRLNTGELFF. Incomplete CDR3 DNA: TGTGCCAGCAGCTTAGGCAGGGGGCGATTGAACACCGGGGAG. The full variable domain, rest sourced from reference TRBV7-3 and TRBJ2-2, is GAGVSQTPSNKVTEKGKYVELRCDPISGHTALYWYRQSLGQGPEFLIYFQGTGAADDSGLPNDRFFAVRPEGSVSTLKIQRTERGDSAVYLCASSLGRGRLNTGELFFGEGSRLTVL.

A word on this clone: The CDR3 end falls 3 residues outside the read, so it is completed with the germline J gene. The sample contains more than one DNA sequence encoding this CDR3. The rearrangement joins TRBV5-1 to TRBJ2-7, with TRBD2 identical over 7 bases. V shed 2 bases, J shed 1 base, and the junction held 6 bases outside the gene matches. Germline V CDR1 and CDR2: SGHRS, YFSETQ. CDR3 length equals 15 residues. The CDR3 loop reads CASSLAASGSYEQYF. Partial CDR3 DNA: TGCGCCAGCAGCTTAGCCGCTAGCGGTTCCTACGAG. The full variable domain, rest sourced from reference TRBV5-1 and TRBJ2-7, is KAGVTQTPRYLIKTRGQQVTLSCSPISGHRSVSWYQQTPGQGLQFLFEYFSETQRNKGNFPGRFSGRQFSNSRSEMNVSTLELGDSALYLCASSLAASGSYEQYFGPGTRLTVT.

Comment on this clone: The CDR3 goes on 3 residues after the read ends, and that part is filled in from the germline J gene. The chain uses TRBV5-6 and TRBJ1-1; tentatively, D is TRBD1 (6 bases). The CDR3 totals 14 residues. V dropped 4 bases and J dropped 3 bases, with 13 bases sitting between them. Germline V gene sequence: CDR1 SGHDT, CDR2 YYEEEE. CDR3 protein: CASSLGAWDTEAFF. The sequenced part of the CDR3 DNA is TGTGCCAGCAGCCTGGGGGCGTGGGACACTGAA.

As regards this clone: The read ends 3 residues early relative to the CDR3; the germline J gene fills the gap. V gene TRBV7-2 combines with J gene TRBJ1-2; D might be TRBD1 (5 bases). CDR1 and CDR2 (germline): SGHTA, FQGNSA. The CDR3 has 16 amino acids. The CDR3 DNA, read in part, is TGTGCCAGCAGCTTAGCTGGGCAGGGTTTCTCCTACGAC. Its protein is CASSLAGQGFSYD. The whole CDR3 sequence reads CASSLAGQGFSYDYTF. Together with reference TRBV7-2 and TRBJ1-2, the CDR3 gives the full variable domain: GAGVSQSPSNKVTEKGKDVELRCDPISGHTALYWYRQSLGQGLEFLIYFQGNSAPDKSGLPSDRFSAERTGGSVSTLTIQRTQQEDSAVYLCASSLAGQGFSYDYTFGSGTRLTVV.

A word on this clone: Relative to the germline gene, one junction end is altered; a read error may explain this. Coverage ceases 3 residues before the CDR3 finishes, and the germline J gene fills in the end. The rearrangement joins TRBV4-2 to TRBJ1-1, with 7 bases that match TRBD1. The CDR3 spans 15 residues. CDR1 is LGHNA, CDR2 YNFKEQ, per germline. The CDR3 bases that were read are TGCGCCAGCAGCCCAGATTTGACAGGGCGGCCTGAA. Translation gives CASSPDLTGRPE. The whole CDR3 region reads CASSPDLTGRPEAFF.

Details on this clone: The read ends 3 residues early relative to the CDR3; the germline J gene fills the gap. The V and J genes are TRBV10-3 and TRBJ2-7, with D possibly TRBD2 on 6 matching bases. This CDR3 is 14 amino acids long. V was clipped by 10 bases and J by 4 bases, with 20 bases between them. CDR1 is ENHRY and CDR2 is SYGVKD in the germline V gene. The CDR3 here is CATAPLTGGYEQYF. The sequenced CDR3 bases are TGTGCCACAGCCCCGCTCACCGGGGGATACGAG.

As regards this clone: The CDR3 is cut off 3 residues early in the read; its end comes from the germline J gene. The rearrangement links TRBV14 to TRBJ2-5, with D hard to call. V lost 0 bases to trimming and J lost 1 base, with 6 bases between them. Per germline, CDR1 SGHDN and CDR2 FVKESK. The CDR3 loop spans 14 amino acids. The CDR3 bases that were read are TGTGCCAGCAGCCAAGATACAGTCCAAGAGACC. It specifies CASSQDTVQET. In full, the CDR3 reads CASSQDTVQETQYF.

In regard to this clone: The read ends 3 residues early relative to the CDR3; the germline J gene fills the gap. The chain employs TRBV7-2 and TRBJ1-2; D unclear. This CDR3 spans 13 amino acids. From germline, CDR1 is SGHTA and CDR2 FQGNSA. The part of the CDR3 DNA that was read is TGTGCCAGCAGTCGACTAGCAAACTACGAC. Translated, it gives CASSRLANYD. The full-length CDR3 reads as CASSRLANYDYTF.

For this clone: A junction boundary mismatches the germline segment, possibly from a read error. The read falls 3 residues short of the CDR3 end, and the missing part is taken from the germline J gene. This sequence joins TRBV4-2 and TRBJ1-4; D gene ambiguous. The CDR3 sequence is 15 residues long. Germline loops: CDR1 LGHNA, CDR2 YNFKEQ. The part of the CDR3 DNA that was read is TGCGCCAGCAGCCAAGATTCGACGGGGTTGGAAAAA. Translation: CASSQDSTGLEK. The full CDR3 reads CASSQDSTGLEKLFF.

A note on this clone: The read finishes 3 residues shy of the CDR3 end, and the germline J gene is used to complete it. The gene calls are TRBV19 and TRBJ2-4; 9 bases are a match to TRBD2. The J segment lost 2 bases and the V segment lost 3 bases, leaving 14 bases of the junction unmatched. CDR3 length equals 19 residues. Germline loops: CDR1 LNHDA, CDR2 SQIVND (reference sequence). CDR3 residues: CASSISGLAEIASKNIQYF. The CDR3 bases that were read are TGTGCCAGTAGTATCTCGGGACTAGCCGAGATTGCGTCCAAAAACATT.

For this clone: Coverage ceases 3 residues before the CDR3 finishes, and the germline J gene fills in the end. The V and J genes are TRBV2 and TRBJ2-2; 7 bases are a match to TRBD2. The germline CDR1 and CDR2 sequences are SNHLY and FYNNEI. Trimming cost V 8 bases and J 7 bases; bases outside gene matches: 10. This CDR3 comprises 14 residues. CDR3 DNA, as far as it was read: TGTGCCAGCCACCCGACTAGCCCTGGCGGGGAG. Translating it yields CASHPTSPGGE. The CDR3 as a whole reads CASHPTSPGGELFF.

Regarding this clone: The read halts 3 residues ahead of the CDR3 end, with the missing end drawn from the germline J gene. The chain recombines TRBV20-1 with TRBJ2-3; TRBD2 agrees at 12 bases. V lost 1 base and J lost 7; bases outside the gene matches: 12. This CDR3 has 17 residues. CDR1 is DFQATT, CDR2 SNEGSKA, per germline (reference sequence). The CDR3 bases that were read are TGCAGTGCTAGAGGGCCCCATCTAGCGGGAGGGCCTTATACG. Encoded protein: CSARGPHLAGGPYT. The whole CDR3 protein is CSARGPHLAGGPYTQYF.